This TCR beta chain originates from a study of blood T cell repertoires in COVID-19. The wider study: Samples taken during acute and convalescent COVID-19 were collected in the United States, Italy and Spain. The analysed material was cDNA or gDNA that came from T cells, B-cell-depleted T cells, or PBMCs.

The repertoire was sequenced with immunoSEQ multiplex PCR; TCRdb's copy has only in-frame clones and lacks some. The data hold about 260,000 clones, with more than 75% observed a single time. This receptor was obtained from a man in his forties or fifties who had recovered from COVID-19. Sequences were obtained from peripheral blood.

In DNA, the CDR3 is TGTGCCAGCAGCCCGCGGACAGGGGAGGCCTACGAGCAGTACTTC. Amino acid sequence: CASSPRTGEAYEQYF. The chain links TRBV3-1 (or the pseudogene TRBV3-2) to TRBJ2-7, with 9 bases fitting TRBD1. CDR1 and CDR2 from the germline V gene are LGHDT and YNNKEL (reference sequence). The length of the CDR3 is 15 residues. V lost 4 bases, J lost 2 bases, and 6 bases stayed unmatched.